What follows are 24 T cell receptor beta chains derived from one specimen sequenced in a study of blood T cells in healthy people across ages. Through a sample-barcoded 5' primer and a J-beta primer mix, a second PCR was run for 7 to 11 cycles. From the 5' RACE reads, TCRdb called clonotypes with MiXCR, one entry per CDR3 protein. The profile covers about 1.6 million distinct CDR3 sequences, with 34% appearing a single time and over 9% taken by the ten largest. Material: blood. The receptors stem from a woman aged 25-40 years in good health.

The chain is built from TRBV28 and TRBJ2-3; 9 bases align to TRBD2. V lost 6 bases to trimming and J lost 0 bases; unmatched junction nucleotides: 7. This CDR3 is 16 amino acids long. The germline V gene has CDR1 MDHEN and CDR2 SYDVKM. CDR3 DNA sequence: TGTGCCAGCAGCCTAGCGGGGTTACCTAGCACAGATACGCAGTATTTT. Translation: CASSLAGLPSTDTQYF.

This clonotype was picked up one time. In DNA, the CDR3 is TGTGCCATCAGTCTTAGCGGGGGCTCAGATACGCAGTATTTT. It yields the protein CAISLSGGSDTQYF. The V gene is TRBV10-3, the J gene TRBJ2-3, with TRBD2 matching 9 bases. The V gene end was trimmed by 5 bases and the J gene end by 4 bases; junction bases not matched to a gene: 4. The CDR3 consists of 14 residues. Germline V gene lookup returns CDR1 ENHRY and CDR2 SYGVKD.

The chain combines TRBV6-5 with TRBJ1-2; D perhaps matches TRBD1 (6 bases). Trimming took 6 bases from V and 6 from J, leaving 14 bases between them. In germline, CDR1 is MNHEY, CDR2 SVGAGI. The length of the CDR3 is 13 residues. This CDR3 reads CASSRGGANGYTF. CDR3 nucleotide sequence: TGTGCCAGCAGCCGAGGGGGGGCGAATGGCTACACCTTC.

The V call is TRBV27, the J call TRBJ2-1; 12 nucleotides line up with TRBD2. The CDR3 has 17 residues. V shed 3 bases and J 4 bases; nucleotides not matched to a gene: 7. The germline V gene encodes CDR1 MNHEY and CDR2 SMNVEV (reference sequence). CDR3 sequence (DNA): TGTGCCAGCAGTTTTAAACTAGCGGGGGGTAAATACAATGAGCAGTTCTTC. It encodes CASSFKLAGGKYNEQFF.

In nucleotides, the CDR3 is TGCAGTGCTAGAGCCCAGCGCCCCTACAATGAGCAGTTCTTC. Protein: CSARAQRPYNEQFF. This chain uses TRBV20-1 with TRBJ2-1, with D uncertain. From germline, CDR1 is DFQATT and CDR2 SNEGSKA (reference sequence). Deletions cut 1 base from V and 2 bases from J, with 9 bases between. The CDR3 runs 14 residues.

This clonotype was counted only a few times. This chain connects TRBV7-8 to TRBJ1-2; D is ambiguous. Germline assignment: CDR1 SGHVS and CDR2 FQNEAQ. Deletions cut 5 bases from V and 7 bases from J, with 14 bases between. The CDR3 runs 13 residues. CDR3 in amino acids: CASSPREGFGYTF. The CDR3 DNA reads TGTGCCAGCAGCCCCCGAGAGGGCTTTGGCTACACCTTC.

This clonotype was counted at least ten times. This rearrangement joins TRBV4-2 to TRBJ1-2; TRBD1 matches at 9 bases. Germline V gives CDR1 LGHNA, CDR2 YNFKEQ. The CDR3 runs to 15 residues. V lost 3 bases and J lost 8; bases outside the gene matches: 10. The CDR3 here is CASSQTNGDRDGYTF. CDR3 nucleotides: TGTGCCAGCAGCCAGACTAATGGGGACAGGGACGGCTACACCTTC.

The count of this clonotype is one. The junction shows a germline mismatch at one end, possibly a read error. V and J are TRBV7-2 and TRBJ2-6; D may be TRBD1 (5 bases). Looked up from germline, CDR1 is SGHTA and CDR2 is FQGNSA. The CDR3 covers 16 residues. The CDR3 DNA follows: TGTGCCAGCAGCTTACAATCCCTCTCTGGGGCCAACGTCCGGACTTTC. Amino acids: CASSLQSLSGANVRTF.

The chain uses TRBV24-1 and TRBJ2-2; possibly TRBD1 for D (6 bases). The V end lost 7 bases, the J end lost 7 bases, and 18 bases lay between the germline ends. CDR1 is KGHDR, CDR2 SFDVKD, per germline. The length of the CDR3 is 15 residues. The CDR3 loop is CATRSTGNDGGELFF. Written as DNA, the CDR3 is TGTGCCACCAGAAGTACAGGGAACGACGGCGGGGAGCTGTTTTTT.

The chain has TRBV12-3 or TRBV12-4 and TRBJ2-3, with TRBD2 identical over 10 bases. The length of the CDR3 is 17 residues. Trimming at V came to 3 bases and at J to 5 bases, leaving 11 bases not matched to a gene. The CDR3 loop reads CASSFVSSGGPGDTQYF. Here the CDR3 DNA reads TGTGCCAGCAGTTTTGTGAGTAGCGGGGGGCCAGGAGATACGCAGTATTTT.

A few counts support this clonotype. The J gene is TRBJ2-7, the V gene TRBV12-3 or TRBV12-4; 9 bases match TRBD1. V shed 6 bases, J shed 6 bases, and the junction held 9 bases outside the gene matches. The CDR3 covers 14 residues. This CDR3 reads CASSDWTGAFEQYF. CDR3 bases: TGTGCCAGCAGCGATTGGACAGGGGCCTTCGAGCAGTACTTC.

The genes are TRBV28 and TRBJ2-7, with D hard to call. The CDR3 sequence is 14 residues long. V was pared by 4 bases and J by 4 bases, with 14 bases between. Germline V gives CDR1 MDHEN, CDR2 SYDVKM. The CDR3 loop is CASSSPGRRYEQYF. As DNA, the CDR3 is TGTGCCAGCAGTTCTCCGGGTAGACGGTACGAGCAGTACTTC.

This clonotype was detected a few times. The chain carries TRBV9 and TRBJ2-2, with 8 nucleotides matching TRBD1. The germline V gene encodes CDR1 SGDLS and CDR2 YYNGEE. J gave up 7 bases and V 0 bases, and 8 bases lay outside the gene matches. This CDR3 comprises 16 residues. The CDR3 is CASSVGPGGKHGELFF. CDR3 in DNA: TGTGCCAGCAGCGTAGGTCCAGGGGGCAAGCACGGGGAGCTGTTTTTT.

V and J are TRBV20-1 and TRBJ2-5; D unclear. V was cut by 3 bases and J by 5 bases, with 13 bases left in between. Germline V gene sequence: CDR1 DFQATT, CDR2 SNEGSKA (reference sequence). The CDR3 is 13 residues long. Written as DNA, the CDR3 is TGCAGTGCTAGGGGCGGTACCAGTGAGACCCAGTACTTC. Its protein product is CSARGGTSETQYF.

The chain has TRBV24-1 and TRBJ2-6; a weak D match, TRBD1 (5 bases). CDR1 is KGHDR, CDR2 SFDVKD, per germline. CDR3 length: 18 amino acids. The germline V and J ends were trimmed by 8 bases and 0 bases, with 19 bases remaining between them. The CDR3 loop reads CATNSPSGRASGANVLTF. For the CDR3, the DNA is TGTGCCACCAATTCCCCCAGTGGCAGGGCCTCTGGGGCCAACGTCCTGACTTTC.

The chain is built from TRBV6-2 or TRBV6-3 and TRBJ2-5; 8 bases map to TRBD1. The CDR3 spans 23 residues. V lost 3 bases to trimming and J lost 3 bases; unmatched junction nucleotides: 30. CDR1 is MNHEY, CDR2 SVGEGT, per germline. CDR3 DNA: TGTGCCAGCAGTTATCGCCGAACAGGGGGGCGTGTGTTCAACGTTTCTCGCGAAGAGACCCAGTACTTC. It is translated as CASSYRRTGGRVFNVSREETQYF.

This chain uses TRBV20-1 with TRBJ1-2; D may be TRBD1 (5 bases). CDR1 and CDR2 (germline): DFQATT, SNEGSKA (reference sequence). V lost 2 bases, J lost 5 bases, and 18 bases lay in between. This CDR3 region has 15 residues. The CDR3 loop is CSARSSLGGRYGYTF. The CDR3 bases are TGCAGTGCTAGATCCTCCCTTGGGGGACGGTATGGCTACACCTTC.

The chain uses TRBV14 and TRBJ2-3; 11 bases line up with TRBD2. The junction had 4 bases not matched to a gene; V was cut back by 4 bases and J by 1 base. Germline V gene sequence: CDR1 SGHDN, CDR2 FVKESK. This CDR3 comprises 16 residues. The CDR3 bases are TGTGCCAGCAGCCGAACACTAGCGGGGGGCACAGATACGCAGTATTTT. Amino acids: CASSRTLAGGTDTQYF.

Notes on this clonotype: A single base separates this from a much larger clone, so it may be a read error. The chain has TRBV12-3 or TRBV12-4 and TRBJ2-1; 9 bases fit TRBD1. The CDR3 runs to 16 residues. With 4 bases clipped from V and 6 bases from J, the junction kept 10 bases outside the gene matches. This chain's CDR3 is CASSSHSGTGCNEQFF. The CDR3 DNA reads TGTGCCAGCAGTTCCCATTCCGGGACAGGGTGCAATGAGCAGTTCTTC.

Many counts were recorded for this clonotype. The chain employs TRBV4-1 and TRBJ2-7; 14 bases agree with TRBD2. V lost 1 base and J lost 5; bases outside the gene matches: 4. This CDR3 has 16 amino acids. The V gene's germline CDR1 is MGHRA and CDR2 YSYEKL. This CDR3 is CASSQGTSGGRNEQYF. The CDR3 nucleotides read TGCGCCAGCAGCCAAGGGACTAGCGGGGGGAGGAACGAGCAGTACTTC.

V and J are TRBV10-3 and TRBJ2-1; D gene uncertain. CDR3 size: 16 residues. In germline, CDR1 is ENHRY, CDR2 SYGVKD. The germline V and J ends were trimmed by 4 bases and 5 bases, with 18 bases remaining between them. The CDR3 protein is CAISAPGQDLNNEQFF. The CDR3 DNA sequence: TGTGCCATCAGTGCTCCCGGCCAGGACCTAAACAATGAGCAGTTCTTC.

This clonotype has only a few counts. The V call is TRBV20-1, the J call TRBJ2-3; 8 nucleotides agree with TRBD2. With V trimmed by 5 bases and J by 11 bases, 15 bases remained unmatched. Germline V gives CDR1 DFQATT, CDR2 SNEGSKA (reference sequence). The CDR3 has 14 residues. The CDR3 DNA is TGCAGTGCTGATGGTGGCAGCGGGAGAGAAGTGCAGTATTTT. This sequence encodes CSADGGSGREVQYF.

This clonotype was found once. This rearrangement joins TRBV9 to TRBJ1-1, with 10 bases aligning to TRBD1. Germline lookup yields CDR1 SGDLS and CDR2 YYNGEE. This CDR3 is 15 amino acids long. The trim removed 0 bases at V and 1 base at J, leaving 0 bases unmatched. This CDR3 is CASSVGTGGNTEAFF. CDR3 nucleotides: TGTGCCAGCAGCGTAGGGACAGGGGGGAACACTGAAGCTTTCTTT.

The chain joins TRBV18 to TRBJ2-7, with 10 bases that match TRBD2. The CDR3 is 15 residues long. CDR1 is KGHSH and CDR2 is LQKENI in the germline V gene. V dropped 4 bases and J dropped 2; count of bases not matched to a gene: 5. This CDR3 is CASSRGLAATYEQYF. CDR3 DNA: TGTGCCAGCTCACGAGGACTAGCGGCCACCTACGAGCAGTACTTC.